These 20 T cell receptor beta chains were all obtained from the same sample, sequenced in a study of T cell repertoires in cytomegalovirus infection. From the reads, TCRdb called clonotypes with MiXCR, one entry per CDR3 protein. The data show roughly 920,000 distinct CDR3 sequences, 30% to 40% seen once. The antigens of these receptors remain unknown. The sample was cultured CD8+ T cells from PBMCs, taken from culture after CMV antigen stimulation. The receptors come from a human donor in good health (CMV status not recorded). Some clones in this sample may be carry-over from other donors' samples.

The chain joins TRBV5-4 to TRBJ2-1; no reliable D call. CDR3 size: 15 residues. Trimming took off 1 base at V and 2 bases at J, with 10 bases between the two ends. The germline gives CDR1 SGHNT, CDR2 YYREEE (reference sequence). The CDR3 here is CASSLTPLAYNEQFF. Here the CDR3 DNA reads TGTGCCAGCAGCTTGACCCCCCTCGCCTACAATGAGCAGTTCTTC.

This sequence joins TRBV6-5 and TRBJ1-2, with D possibly matching TRBD1 (5 bases). Germline CDR1 reads MNHEY; CDR2 reads SVGAGI. Between the trimmed V and J ends, which lost 4 bases and 1 base, there was a span of 10 bases. This CDR3 is 14 amino acids long. As DNA, the CDR3 is TGTGCCAGCAGTTCTAGGACAATTAACTATGGCTACACCTTC. Amino acid sequence: CASSSRTINYGYTF.

The chain recombines TRBV4-1 with TRBJ2-7; D is possibly TRBD2 (6 bases). The CDR3 length is 16 residues. Trimming stripped 2 bases from V and 2 bases from J, with 16 bases between. Germline V gives CDR1 MGHRA, CDR2 YSYEKL. The CDR3 bases are TGCGCCAGCAGCCAACTAGCCGGGACTGGAGCCTACGAGCAGTACTTC. Its protein is CASSQLAGTGAYEQYF.

The gene calls are TRBV5-1 and TRBJ2-7, with D possibly being TRBD2 (5 bases). Germline CDR1 is SGHRS and CDR2 is YFSETQ. The CDR3 runs 17 residues. Trimming left V 0 bases short and J 1 base short, with 17 bases between. CDR3 sequence reads: CASSLAKRTDTSYEQYV. The CDR3 DNA reads TGCGCCAGCAGCTTGGCCAAGCGGACGGATACTTCCTACGAGCAGTACGTC.

This clonotype came up a few times. This rearrangement joins TRBV6-6 to TRBJ1-4; TRBD1 might be the D (5 bases). The V gene lost 5 bases and the J gene lost 3 bases, with 19 bases spanning the gap. CDR1 MNHNY and CDR2 SVGAGI come from the germline V gene (reference sequence). The CDR3 runs to 17 residues. The chain's CDR3 is CASSRLLDGTANEKLFF. In nucleotides, the CDR3 is TGTGCCAGCAGTCGACTCCTAGATGGGACGGCTAATGAAAAACTGTTTTTT.

As regards this clonotype: This may be a read error: a much more frequent sequence differs by one nucleotide. The chain is built from TRBV7-8 and TRBJ2-1, with D possibly matching TRBD1 (5 bases). The CDR3 has 17 residues. The V gene's germline CDR1 is SGHVS and CDR2 FQNEAQ. V was shortened by 5 bases and J by 1 base, with 18 bases between the two germline ends. CDR3 DNA sequence: TGTGCCAGCAGCCCCGGTCCGACAGTCATTTCCTACAATGAGCAGTTCTTC. This codes for CASSPGPTVISYNEQFF.

This clonotype came up many times. V and J are TRBV7-6 and TRBJ2-2, with 12 nucleotides matching TRBD1. CDR1 is SGHVS and CDR2 is FNYEAQ in the germline V gene. The CDR3 is 17 amino acids. The V segment lost 1 base and the J segment 2 bases; nucleotides outside the gene matches: 2. CDR3 nucleotide sequence: TGTGCCAGCAGCTTAGGGGACAGGGGGCCAAACACCGGGGAGCTGTTTTTT. Residues: CASSLGDRGPNTGELFF.

This clonotype was observed a few times. The gene calls are TRBV27 and TRBJ2-4; 12 bases map to TRBD1. The CDR3 is 18 amino acids. The germline CDR1 and CDR2 sequences are MNHEY and SMNVEV (reference sequence). J was trimmed by 1 base and V by 2 bases; bases with no gene match: 6. The DNA for the CDR3 is TGTGCCAGCAGTTTAAGTGGGACAGGGGGCTGGGCCAAAAACATTCAGTACTTC. Its protein product is CASSLSGTGGWAKNIQYF.

As concerns this clonotype: The junction shows a germline mismatch at one end, possibly a read error. The V gene is TRBV6-5, the J gene TRBJ1-6; TRBD1 agrees at 7 bases. This CDR3 region has 14 residues. Germline V gene sequence: CDR1 MNHEY, CDR2 SVGAGI. Written as DNA, the CDR3 is TGTGTCAGCAGTTACGGGACAGAAATTTCACCCCTCCACTTT. Residues: CVSSYGTEISPLHF.

The chain links TRBV7-9 to TRBJ2-1; a weak D match, TRBD2 (6 bases). Per the germline V gene, CDR1 is SEHNR and CDR2 is FQNEAQ (reference sequence). V lost 5 bases and J 5 bases, leaving 10 bases between the germline ends. The CDR3 length is 13 residues. CDR3 sequence (DNA): TGTGCCAGCAGCCTTCCTAGCGACAATGAGCAGTTCTTC. This encodes CASSLPSDNEQFF.

The chain couples TRBV15 to TRBJ1-5, with TRBD1 as a possible D gene (5 bases). This CDR3 is built from 15 residues. The germline CDR1 and CDR2 sequences are LNHNV and YYDKDF (reference sequence). V lost 5 bases to trimming and J lost 4 bases, with 15 bases between them. CDR3 DNA sequence: TGTGCCACCAGCTGGGGGGAGGCCCCTAATCAGCCCCAGCATTTT. Protein product: CATSWGEAPNQPQHF.

This clonotype has just a few counts. This rearrangement joins TRBV7-9 to TRBJ2-1; 10 nucleotides align to TRBD1. The junction had 5 bases not matched to a gene; V was cut back by 3 bases and J by 9 bases. There are 14 residues in the CDR3. The V gene's germline CDR1 is SEHNR and CDR2 FQNEAQ (reference sequence). The CDR3: CASSFGQGVTEQFF. The CDR3 DNA is TGTGCCAGCAGCTTTGGACAGGGGGTCACTGAGCAGTTCTTC.

This clonotype was found many times. The V call is TRBV27, the J call TRBJ2-1; 8 bases align to TRBD1. V lost 6 bases to trimming and J lost 1 base; unmatched junction nucleotides: 5. In germline, CDR1 is MNHEY, CDR2 SMNVEV (reference sequence). This CDR3 has 15 residues. The CDR3: CASSPTGGSYNEQFF. The CDR3 DNA reads as TGTGCCAGCAGCCCTACAGGGGGGTCCTACAATGAGCAGTTCTTC.

The chain employs TRBV5-4 and TRBJ1-1; tentatively, D is TRBD1 (5 bases). This CDR3 spans 13 amino acids. Per the germline V gene, CDR1 is SGHNT and CDR2 is YYREEE (reference sequence). Trimming removed 1 base from V and 7 bases from J, with 11 bases in between. CDR3 bases: TGTGCCAGCAGCTTGTTGGAGCAGGGTGAAGCTTTCTTT. Translating gives CASSLLEQGEAFF.

The V and J genes are TRBV29-1 and TRBJ2-1; 7 nucleotides match TRBD1. Unmatched junction bases numbered 19, after V lost 7 bases and J lost 4 bases. Germline values: CDR1 SQVTM, CDR2 ANQGSEA. This CDR3 contains 17 residues. CDR3 nucleotide sequence: TGCAGCGCCCTTGAGGGTCTGCGGACAGGCACTTACAATGAGCAGTTCTTC. It is translated as CSALEGLRTGTYNEQFF.

This sequence joins TRBV27 and TRBJ1-5; TRBD1 might be the D (6 bases). The CDR3 runs to 14 residues. With 3 bases removed from V and 9 bases from J, the gap between germline ends came to 15 bases. Per germline, CDR1 MNHEY and CDR2 SMNVEV (reference sequence). The CDR3 DNA reads TGTGCCAGCAGTTTTCAGGGGACATATCGGCCCCAGCATTTT. Amino acid sequence: CASSFQGTYRPQHF.

The chain uses TRBV28 and TRBJ1-1; maybe TRBD1 (5 bases). There are 15 residues in the CDR3. V was clipped by 3 bases and J by 3 bases, with 14 bases between them. Per the germline V gene, CDR1 is MDHEN and CDR2 is SYDVKM. The chain's CDR3 is CASSFLRVGYTEAFF. In nucleotides, the CDR3 is TGTGCCAGCAGTTTCCTCAGGGTGGGGTACACTGAAGCTTTCTTT.

This clonotype was seen more than once but under ten times. This sequence joins TRBV11-3 and TRBJ2-1, with TRBD2 identical over 8 bases. Trimming cost V 0 bases and J 9 bases; bases outside gene matches: 7. This CDR3 is 15 amino acids long. CDR1 is SGHNT and CDR2 is YENEEA in the germline V gene. DNA of the CDR3: TGTGCCAGCAGCTTAGACGGCGGGGGGAACGGTGAGCAGTTCTTC. Its protein is CASSLDGGGNGEQFF.

The rearrangement joins TRBV29-1 to TRBJ1-1, with D possibly being TRBD1 (5 bases). CDR1 and CDR2 (germline): SQVTM, ANQGSEA. Trimming removed 1 base from V and 1 base from J, with 10 bases in between. The CDR3 length is 14 residues. The CDR3 region has the DNA TGCAGCGTTGAAGTGAGGGGATCGAACACTGAAGCTTTCTTT. The encoded protein is CSVEVRGSNTEAFF.

V and J are TRBV12-3 or TRBV12-4 and TRBJ2-1, with no clear D. V lost 7 bases to trimming and J lost 4 bases, with 11 bases between them. CDR3 length: 13 residues. The DNA of the CDR3 is TGTGCCAGCAACCAAGCCGGTTACAATGAGCAGTTCTTC. This encodes CASNQAGYNEQFF.